The text below deals with one T cell receptor (beta chain). V lost 4 bases to trimming and J lost 1 base; unmatched junction nucleotides: 2. This CDR3 is 14 amino acids long. Germline V gene sequence: CDR1 SGHRS, CDR2 YFSETQ. The authors' processing: From reference gene primer amplification, estimates of nucleated cell counts were derived. TCRdb's table, derived via immunoSEQ multiplex PCR, lists solely in-frame clones and lacks some. V and J calls and clone size are those listed in that table; D and trimming were worked out from the DNA. Seen here are 30,000 to 40,000 clones, roughly 91% observed once, and the top ten hold approximately 13%. These data originate in a study of blood T cell repertoires in COVID-19. Study overall: From T cells, B-cell-depleted T cells, or PBMCs came the material, which was cDNA or gDNA.

The source material was peripheral blood. The genes are TRBV5-1 and TRBJ2-7; 10 nucleotides line up with TRBD2. This clonotype was obtained from a man in his 70s with active COVID-19. The DNA of the CDR3 is TGCGCCAGCAGCCCAGCGGGAGGGTCCTACGAGCAGTACTTC. It encodes CASSPAGGSYEQYF.